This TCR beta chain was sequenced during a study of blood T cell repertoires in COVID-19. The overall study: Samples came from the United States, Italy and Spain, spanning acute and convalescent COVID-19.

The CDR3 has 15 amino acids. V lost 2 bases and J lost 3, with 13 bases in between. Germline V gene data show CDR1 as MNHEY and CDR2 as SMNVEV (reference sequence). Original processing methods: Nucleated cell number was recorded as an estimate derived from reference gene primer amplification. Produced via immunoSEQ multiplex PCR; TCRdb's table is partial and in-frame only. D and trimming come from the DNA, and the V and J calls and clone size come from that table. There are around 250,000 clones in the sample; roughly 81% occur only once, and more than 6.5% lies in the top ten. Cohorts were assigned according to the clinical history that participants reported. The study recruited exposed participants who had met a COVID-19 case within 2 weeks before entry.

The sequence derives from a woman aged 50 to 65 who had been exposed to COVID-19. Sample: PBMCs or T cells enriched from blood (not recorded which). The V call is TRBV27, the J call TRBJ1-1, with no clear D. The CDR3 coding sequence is TGTGCCAGCAGTTTAGGGCCGGGATGGGACACTGAAGCTTTCTTT. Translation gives CASSLGPGWDTEAFF.